This entry lists 23 T cell receptor beta chains sequenced from one sample in a study of cytotoxic CD8 clonotypes in ibrutinib-treated CLL. Here immunoSEQ multiplex PCR was the method, and the copy in TCRdb shows in-frame clones only, minus some. The sample consists of hundreds of thousands of clones, around 70% of them appearing once. The specimen comprised PBMCs, sampled after 24 months of ibrutinib treatment. The receptors were sampled from a human donor with chronic lymphocytic leukemia.

This sequence joins TRBV18 and TRBJ2-5; D gene uncertain. V was clipped by 4 bases and J by 0 bases, with 6 bases between them. From germline, CDR1 is KGHSH and CDR2 LQKENI. The CDR3 extends over 13 amino acids. CDR3 protein: CASSRDYQETQYF. The DNA for the CDR3 is TGTGCCAGCTCACGCGACTACCAAGAGACCCAGTACTTC.

The CDR3 protein is CASSYSKGTGSYEQYF. CDR3 bases: TGTGCCAGCAGTTACTCGAAGGGGACAGGGTCCTACGAGCAGTACTTC. The chain recombines TRBV6-5 with TRBJ2-7; 9 nucleotides agree with TRBD1. The trim removed 0 bases at V and 1 base at J, leaving 4 bases unmatched. The CDR3 has 16 residues. Germline V gene sequence: CDR1 MNHEY, CDR2 SVGAGI.

The rearrangement links TRBV5-6 to TRBJ1-1; D unresolved. CDR1 is SGHDT, CDR2 YYEEEE, per germline. The CDR3 sequence is 14 residues long. The V and J ends lost 3 bases and 4 bases respectively, with 13 bases between them. The CDR3 nucleotides are TGTGCCAGCAGCTCTTGGTGGGGTGGCACTGAAGCTTTCTTT. Protein sequence: CASSSWWGGTEAFF.

V is TRBV9 and J is TRBJ2-7, with D perhaps TRBD2 (6 bases). The CDR3 runs to 14 residues. The V end was cut by 2 bases, the J end by 1 base, with 10 bases between. Germline V gives CDR1 SGDLS, CDR2 YYNGEE. Here the CDR3 DNA reads TGTGCCAGCAGCGTCGACGGGAGATCCTACGAGCAGTACTTC. As protein: CASSVDGRSYEQYF.

The chain combines TRBV30 with TRBJ2-7; 9 nucleotides match TRBD2. Germline V lookup: CDR1 GTSNPN, CDR2 SVGIG (reference sequence). The J segment lost 7 bases and the V segment lost 0 bases, leaving 7 bases of the junction unmatched. The CDR3 spans 14 residues. CDR3 amino acids: CAWSVMVAGGEQYF. As DNA, the CDR3 is TGTGCCTGGAGTGTAATGGTGGCGGGAGGGGAGCAGTACTTC.

The sample holds a few counts of this clone. V gene TRBV28 combines with J gene TRBJ2-2; 7 bases line up with TRBD2. Germline V gene data show CDR1 as MDHEN and CDR2 as SYDVKM. With 3 bases clipped from V and 2 bases from J, the junction kept 6 bases outside the gene matches. The CDR3 extends over 16 amino acids. The CDR3 DNA reads TGTGCCAGCAGTTTCGGGCTAGCGGTAAACACCGGGGAGCTGTTTTTT. Protein product: CASSFGLAVNTGELFF.

This clone was recorded a few times. The chain links TRBV7-6 to TRBJ1-3; D unresolved. Trimming removed 8 bases from V and 4 bases from J, with 12 bases in between. Looked up from germline, CDR1 is SGHVS and CDR2 is FNYEAQ. The CDR3 runs to 13 residues. The chain's CDR3 is CASFQAGGNTIYF. CDR3 nucleotides: TGTGCCAGCTTTCAGGCAGGAGGAAACACCATATATTTT.

This chain joins TRBV5-4 and TRBJ1-2, with 7 positions matching TRBD1. The trim removed 6 bases at V and 0 bases at J, leaving 14 bases unmatched. This CDR3 region has 17 residues. CDR1 and CDR2 (germline): SGHNT, YYREEE (reference sequence). This chain's CDR3 is CASTLGAGGTPNYGYTF. Written as DNA, the CDR3 is TGTGCCAGCACCCTAGGGGCAGGGGGAACTCCTAACTATGGCTACACCTTC.

This clone has more than one count but fewer than ten. The CDR3 protein is CASSWGNNEQFF. CDR3 sequence (DNA): TGTGCCAGCAGTTGGGGAAACAATGAGCAGTTCTTC. V is TRBV25-1 and J is TRBJ2-1, with unresolved D. The V end lost 5 bases, the J end lost 5 bases, and 7 bases lay between the germline ends. The CDR3 sequence is 12 residues long. CDR1 MGHDK and CDR2 SYGVNS come from the germline V gene.

This chain joins TRBV5-1 and TRBJ1-1; D is unclear. The germline CDR1 and CDR2 sequences are SGHRS and YFSETQ. Between the trimmed V and J ends, which lost 2 bases and 1 base, there was a span of 3 bases. The CDR3 length is 12 residues. As DNA, the CDR3 is TGCGCCAGCAGCTTTGCGAACACTGAAGCTTTCTTT. Its protein product is CASSFANTEAFF.

This clone was detected only a few times. The V and J genes are TRBV29-1 and TRBJ2-1; D gene ambiguous. CDR3 length: 12 residues. The V gene lost 7 bases and the J gene lost 6 bases, with 13 bases spanning the gap. Per germline, CDR1 SQVTM and CDR2 ANQGSEA. The CDR3, as DNA: TGCAGCGCCACCCCGTTTCTCAATGAGCAGTTCTTC. This encodes CSATPFLNEQFF.

V gene TRBV2 combines with J gene TRBJ1-2; the match to TRBD1 covers 7 bases. The V gene's germline CDR1 is SNHLY and CDR2 FYNNEI. V lost 6 bases, J lost 8 bases, and 6 bases stayed unmatched. This CDR3 is 12 amino acids long. CDR3 nucleotides: TGTGCCAGCAGATTGACAGGGTTAGGCTACACCTTC. This sequence encodes CASRLTGLGYTF.

This chain joins TRBV5-6 and TRBJ1-2; a possible D gene is TRBD1 (5 bases). CDR1 is SGHDT and CDR2 is YYEEEE in the germline V gene. Trimming stripped 1 base from V and 2 bases from J, with 15 bases between. The CDR3 length is 16 residues. This CDR3 is CASSLWVQDLNYGYTF. The CDR3 region has the DNA TGTGCCAGCAGCTTGTGGGTACAGGACCTGAACTATGGCTACACCTTC. Together with reference TRBV5-6 and TRBJ1-2, the CDR3 gives the full variable domain: DAGVTQSPTHLIKTRGQQVTLRCSPKSGHDTVSWYQQALGQGPQFIFQYYEEEERQRGNFPDRFSGHQFPNYSSELNVNALLLGDSALYLCASSLWVQDLNYGYTFGSGTRLTVV.

The rearrangement joins TRBV2 to TRBJ2-1, with D possibly matching TRBD1 (5 bases). CDR3 length equals 13 residues. The germline gives CDR1 SNHLY, CDR2 FYNNEI. V gave up 10 bases and J gave up 4 bases, with 14 bases separating them. The CDR3 loop is CAILTQGYNEQFF. The CDR3 DNA reads as TGTGCCATCCTTACTCAGGGATACAATGAGCAGTTCTTC.

The rearrangement links TRBV29-1 to TRBJ2-7; 8 nucleotides agree with TRBD2. Germline CDR1 SQVTM, CDR2 ANQGSEA. V shed 4 bases and J 2 bases; nucleotides not matched to a gene: 4. The length of the CDR3 is 13 residues. CDR3 DNA: TGCAGCGTTGGTGTGGGACTAGCCTACGAGCAGTACTTC. Translated, it gives CSVGVGLAYEQYF.

This clone was detected only a few times. This chain joins TRBV30 and TRBJ1-4; D perhaps matches TRBD1 (5 bases). This CDR3 has 14 residues. The V end was cut by 5 bases, the J end by 0 bases, with 10 bases between. Germline CDR1 reads GTSNPN; CDR2 reads SVGIG (reference sequence). The CDR3 protein is CAWGPGATNEKLFF. In DNA, the CDR3 is TGTGCCTGGGGGCCGGGGGCAACTAATGAAAAACTGTTTTTT. Based on the CDR3 plus reference TRBV30 and TRBJ1-4, the full variable domain is SQTIHQWPATLVQPVGSPLSLECTVEGTSNPNLYWYRQAAGRGLQLLFYSVGIGQISSEVPQNLSASRPQDRQFILSSKKLLLSDSGFYLCAWGPGATNEKLFFGSGTQLSVL.

V and J are TRBV19 and TRBJ2-3; 7 nucleotides line up with TRBD2. V shed 4 bases and J 1 base; nucleotides not matched to a gene: 2. The CDR3 spans 14 residues. Germline lookup yields CDR1 LNHDA and CDR2 SQIVND (reference sequence). CDR3 sequence: CASSSLAGTDTQYF. The CDR3 DNA reads TGTGCCAGTAGTAGTCTAGCGGGCACAGATACGCAGTATTTT.

About this clone itself: Other DNA sequences within the sample encode an identical CDR3. The chain couples TRBV19 to TRBJ1-1; D may be TRBD1 (6 bases). CDR3 length: 14 residues. Per germline, CDR1 LNHDA and CDR2 SQIVND (reference sequence). Trimming took 3 bases from V and 1 from J, leaving 9 bases between them. The CDR3 protein is CASSIGGANTEAFF. The DNA for the CDR3 is TGTGCCAGTAGTATCGGGGGCGCGAACACTGAAGCTTTCTTT.

In nucleotides, the CDR3 is TGTGCCAGCAGCTACCCGGACGACCCGGCCTACGAGCAGTACTTC. It codes for CASSYPDDPAYEQYF. This rearrangement joins TRBV7-9 to TRBJ2-7; no reliable D call. There are 15 residues in the CDR3. V lost 4 bases, J lost 2 bases, and 15 bases lay in between. Per germline, CDR1 SEHNR and CDR2 FQNEAQ (reference sequence). Complete variable domain (other parts from reference TRBV7-9 and TRBJ2-7): DTGVSQNPRHKITKRGQNVTFRCDPISEHNRLYWYRQTLGQGPEFLTYFQNEAQLEKSRLLSDRFSAERPKGSFSTLEIQRTEQGDSAMYLCASSYPDDPAYEQYFGPGTRLTVT.

Written as DNA, the CDR3 is TGCAGCGTTGTGTGGGCGACTAGCGGGAGATTCAATGAGCAGTTCTTC. Protein sequence: CSVVWATSGRFNEQFF. The chain is built from TRBV29-1 and TRBJ2-1; TRBD2 matches at 12 bases. The CDR3 runs 16 residues. V trimming: 4 bases; J trimming: 6 bases; junction bases outside the gene matches: 10. CDR1 is SQVTM and CDR2 is ANQGSEA in the germline V gene.

The chain joins TRBV25-1 to TRBJ2-7; possibly TRBD1 or TRBD2 for D (6 bases each). This CDR3 has 16 residues. Germline values: CDR1 MGHDK, CDR2 SYGVNS. Trimming took 1 base from V and 7 from J, leaving 20 bases between them. DNA for the CDR3: TGTGCCAGCAGTGAATTAGGGGGAGGCTCCCGGGGGGAGCAGTACTTC. Translation: CASSELGGGSRGEQYF.

This clone came up once. The J gene is TRBJ2-7, the V gene TRBV29-1, with 11 nucleotides matching TRBD1. CDR3 length: 13 amino acids. J gave up 2 bases and V 7 bases, and 4 bases lay outside the gene matches. The V gene's germline CDR1 is SQVTM and CDR2 ANQGSEA. The CDR3 protein is CSAGTGGTYEQYF. DNA of the CDR3: TGCAGCGCAGGGACAGGGGGGACCTACGAGCAGTACTTC.

The J gene is TRBJ2-3, the V gene TRBV29-1; 11 positions match TRBD2. The ends lost 5 bases at V and 5 bases at J; junction bases unmatched: 6. Germline assignment: CDR1 SQVTM and CDR2 ANQGSEA. This CDR3 has 14 amino acids. CDR3 loop: CSVIELAGVDTQYF. In nucleotides, the CDR3 is TGCAGCGTTATCGAACTAGCGGGAGTAGATACGCAGTATTTT.